The clone carrying this TCR beta chain was seen a handful of times. Its antigen is unknown. This specimen comes from a study of early T cells in non-severe SARS-CoV-2 infection. Study-wide results and caveats: Reliance on VDJdb matching favored anti-spike CD8 responses; private and CD4 specificities were missed.

Attached unique molecular identifiers marked individual cDNA molecules. TCRdb re-analysed the 5' RACE reads in MiXCR, keeping a single row per CDR3 protein. The table includes more than 60,000 distinct CDR3 sequences, roughly an eighth detected once. Germline CDR1 and CDR2: SGHTA and FQGTGA. Unmatched junction bases numbered 5, after V lost 5 bases and J lost 6 bases. This CDR3 is 15 amino acids long. Sequenced sample: whole blood. The clonotype comes from an adult who was a healthcare worker with PCR-confirmed SARS-CoV-2 infection or an uninfected control (not recorded which). V and J are TRBV7-3 and TRBJ2-1; 12 nucleotides align to TRBD2. The CDR3 sequence: CASSHQLAGGNEQFF. CDR3 nucleotide sequence: TGTGCCAGCAGCCATCAACTAGCGGGAGGCAATGAGCAGTTCTTC.